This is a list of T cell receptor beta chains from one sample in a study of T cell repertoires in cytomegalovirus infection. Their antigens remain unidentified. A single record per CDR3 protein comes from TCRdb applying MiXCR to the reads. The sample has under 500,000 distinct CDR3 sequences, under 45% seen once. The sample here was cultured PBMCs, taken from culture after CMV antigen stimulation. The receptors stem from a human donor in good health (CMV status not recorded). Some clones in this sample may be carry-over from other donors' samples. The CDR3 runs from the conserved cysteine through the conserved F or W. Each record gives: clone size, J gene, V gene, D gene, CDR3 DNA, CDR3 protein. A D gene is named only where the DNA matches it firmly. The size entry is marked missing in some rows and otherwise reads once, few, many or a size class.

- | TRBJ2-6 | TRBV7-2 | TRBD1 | TGTGCCAGCAGCTTTGGGACAGGGTTTATCTCTGGGGCCAACGTCCTGACTTTC | CASSFGTGFISGANVLTF
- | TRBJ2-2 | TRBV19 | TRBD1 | TGTGCCAGTAGTGTGACAGGGGGCGACACCGGGGAGCTGTTTTTT | CASSVTGGDTGELFF
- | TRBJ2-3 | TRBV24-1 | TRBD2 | TGTGCCACCAGTGACGCGACGGGGGGGCTAGCGGGAGAGGGCACAGATACGCAGTATTTT | CATSDATGGLAGEGTDTQYF
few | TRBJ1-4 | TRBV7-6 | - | TGTGCCAGCAGCTTAGGCAGGGCCTGGGGTGAAAAACTGTTTTTT | CASSLGRAWGEKLFF
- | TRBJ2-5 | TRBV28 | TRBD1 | TGTGCCAGCAGTTCCGGGACAGGGGCTTACCAAGAGACCCAGTACTTC | CASSSGTGAYQETQYF
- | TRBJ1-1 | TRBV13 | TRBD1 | TGTGCCAGCAGCCCATTAGTTCCGGGACAGGGGAGGGGGAACACTGAAGCTTTCTTT | CASSPLVPGQGRGNTEAFF
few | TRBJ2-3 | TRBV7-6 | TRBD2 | TGTGCCAGCAGCTTAGCATCCGGACTAGCGGGGGGGCCTCTCACGCAGTATTTT | CASSLASGLAGGPLTQYF
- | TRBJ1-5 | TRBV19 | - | TGTGCCAGTAGTATAAACAGGATTAATAGCAATCAGCCCCAGCATTTT | CASSINRINSNQPQHF
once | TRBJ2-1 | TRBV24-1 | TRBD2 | TGTGCCACCAGTGACCAACCCGGACTAGCGGGGGGGCAGGGTGAGCAGTTCTTC | CATSDQPGLAGGQGEQFF
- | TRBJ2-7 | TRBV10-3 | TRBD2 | TGTGCCATCAGTTTGGTAGCGGGGCCGGTGGAAAACTACGAGCAGTACTTC | CAISLVAGPVENYEQYF
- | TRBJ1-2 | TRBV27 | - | TGTGCCAGCAGTTTATTAGGTCCCCCCTCGTCCGGCTACACCTTC | CASSLLGPPSSGYTF
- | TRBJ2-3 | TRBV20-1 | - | TGCAGTGCTAGGGAAACTGCCGGACCTAGGGGGACAGATACGCAGTATTTT | CSARETAGPRGTDTQYF
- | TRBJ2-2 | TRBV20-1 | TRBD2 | TGCAGTGCCGAGGGGTCTAGCGGGAGGGCGGGGGAGCTGTTTTTT | CSAEGSSGRAGELFF
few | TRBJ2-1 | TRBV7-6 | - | TGTGCCAGCAGCTTAGACTCCAACTCCTACAATGAGCAGTTCTTC | CASSLDSNSYNEQFF
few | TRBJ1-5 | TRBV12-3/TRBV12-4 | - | TGTGCCAGCAGCTTGGTGGGGGGAGGTAATCAGCCCCAGCATTTT | CASSLVGGGNQPQHF
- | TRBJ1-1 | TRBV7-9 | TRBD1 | TGTGCCAGCAGCTTTAAGAATTACAGGGGGCTCGGGAGATCGGTGAACACTGAAGCTTTCTTT | CASSFKNYRGLGRSVNTEAFF
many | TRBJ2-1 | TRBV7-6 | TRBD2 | TGTGCCAGCAGCCCTGGACTAGCGGGAGTGGGGAATGAGCAGTTCTTC | CASSPGLAGVGNEQFF
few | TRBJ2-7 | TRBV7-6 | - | TGTGCCAGCAGCTTAACTCCAGGGCTTTCCTCCGCCTACGAGCAGTACTTC | CASSLTPGLSSAYEQYF
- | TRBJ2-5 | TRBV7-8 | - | TGTGCCAGCAGCCGGCCCGGGACCCCACAAGAGACCCAGTACTTC | CASSRPGTPQETQYF
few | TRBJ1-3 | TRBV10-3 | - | TGTGCCATCACGAACGGGGGTGCGGGAAACACCATATATTTT | CAITNGGAGNTIYF
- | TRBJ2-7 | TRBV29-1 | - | TGCAGCGTGGAGGGGAGCTCCTACGAGCAGTACTTC | CSVEGSSYEQYF
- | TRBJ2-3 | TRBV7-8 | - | TGTGCCAGCAGCTTAGCGAGTGTCCTGCCCGGGTATTTT | CASSLASVLPGYF
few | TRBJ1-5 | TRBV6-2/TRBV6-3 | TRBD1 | TGTGCCAGCACAGGGGGCTTCGGTCAGCCCCAGCATTTT | CASTGGFGQPQHF
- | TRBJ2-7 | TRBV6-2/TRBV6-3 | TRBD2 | TGTGCCAGCAGGCAACCGGGACTAGCGGGCCTCGAGCAGTACTTC | CASRQPGLAGLEQYF
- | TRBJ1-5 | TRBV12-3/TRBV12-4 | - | TGTGCCAGCAGCCCGGACAGTGCCCCTCAGCCCCAGCATTTT | CASSPDSAPQPQHF
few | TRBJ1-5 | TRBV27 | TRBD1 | TGTGCCAGCAGCCAGACAGGGAGCAGGTGGCCCCAGCATTTT | CASSQTGSRWPQHF
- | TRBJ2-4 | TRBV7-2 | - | TGTGCCAGCAGCTTGGGGGATCTAGCCAAAAACATTCAGTACTTC | CASSLGDLAKNIQYF
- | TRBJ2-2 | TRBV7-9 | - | TGTGCCAGCAGCCCGACTACCGCGAACACCGGGGAGCTGTTTTTT | CASSPTTANTGELFF
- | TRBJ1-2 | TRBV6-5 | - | TGTGCCAGCAGTCCCCACGCAGACTATGGCTACACCTTC | CASSPHADYGYTF
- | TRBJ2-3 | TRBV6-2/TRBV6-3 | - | TGTGCCAGCAGTTACTCCTTACCACGCACAGATACGCAGTATTTT | CASSYSLPRTDTQYF
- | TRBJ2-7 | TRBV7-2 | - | TGTGCCAGCAGCCTCTCACCATTCGAGGAGGAGCAGTACTTC | CASSLSPFEEEQYF
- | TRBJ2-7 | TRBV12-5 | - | TGTGCTAGTGGTTTGGCTAACTACTACGAGCAGTACTTC | CASGLANYYEQYF
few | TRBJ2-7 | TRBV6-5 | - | TGTGCCAGCAGTTATACAGGGCCCTTAAACGCCTACGAGCAGTACTTC | CASSYTGPLNAYEQYF
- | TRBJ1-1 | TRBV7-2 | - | TGTGCCAGCAGAACGGCCGGGGTTATGCACACTGAAGCTTTCTTT | CASRTAGVMHTEAFF
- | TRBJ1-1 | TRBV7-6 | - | TGTGCCAGCAGCTTGACCAGTTCCTACACTGAAGCTTTCTTT | CASSLTSSYTEAFF
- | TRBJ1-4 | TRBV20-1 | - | TGCAGTGCTAGGTCTAGGAGGGGATTACAGAGGGCTAATGAAAAACTGTTTTTT | CSARSRRGLQRANEKLFF
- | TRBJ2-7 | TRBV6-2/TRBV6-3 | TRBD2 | TGTGCCAGCAGTTACGGGGACGGGAGGGCCCGGATTGAGCAGTACTTC | CASSYGDGRARIEQYF
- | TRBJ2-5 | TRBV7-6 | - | TGTGCCAGCAGCTTATTATTTGAGACCCAGTACTTC | CASSLLFETQYF
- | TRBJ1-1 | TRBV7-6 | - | TGTGCCAGCAGCTTAGAGTTAGGCGCTGAAGCTTTCTTT | CASSLELGAEAFF
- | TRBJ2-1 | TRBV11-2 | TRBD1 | TGTGCCAGCAGCGTTACAGGGGTTGGCAATGAGCAGTTCTTC | CASSVTGVGNEQFF
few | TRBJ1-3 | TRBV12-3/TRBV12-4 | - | TGTGCCAGCAGTTTGGTGGCAGGCCTTTCTGGAAACACCATATATTTT | CASSLVAGLSGNTIYF
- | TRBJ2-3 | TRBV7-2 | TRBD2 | TGTGCCAGCAGCTCTCGGACTAGCGGGAGTCTTGATACGCAGTATTTT | CASSSRTSGSLDTQYF
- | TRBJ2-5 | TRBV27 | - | TGTGCCAGCAGTTTATGGTCGTCAGGACTCGTGGAGACCCAGTACTTC | CASSLWSSGLVETQYF
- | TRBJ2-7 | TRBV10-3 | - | TGTGCCATCAGTGACCATACAGCCGGGACCCCGAGCTCCTACGAGCAGTACTTC | CAISDHTAGTPSSYEQYF
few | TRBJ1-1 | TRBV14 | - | TGTGCCAGCAGCCAAGTCGTGGGGAACACTGAAGCTTTCTTT | CASSQVVGNTEAFF
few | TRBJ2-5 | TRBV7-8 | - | TGTGCCAGCAGCTGGGGGGACGGCTCGGGGACCCAGTACTTC | CASSWGDGSGTQYF
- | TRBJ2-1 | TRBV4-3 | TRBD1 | TGCGCCAGCAGCCCTTTTGGGACAGGCGATTTCAATGAGCAGTTCTTC | CASSPFGTGDFNEQFF
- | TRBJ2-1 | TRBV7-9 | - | TGTGCCAGCAGCGCCCGTGAAAAGCAGTTCTTC | CASSAREKQFF
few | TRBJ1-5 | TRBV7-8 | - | TGTGCCAGCAGCGGAAGAGGGCAAGGCAATCAGCCCCAGCATTTT | CASSGRGQGNQPQHF
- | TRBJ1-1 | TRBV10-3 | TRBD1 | TGTGCCATCAGCGGGGACAGCCCGAACACTGAAGCTTTCTTT | CAISGDSPNTEAFF